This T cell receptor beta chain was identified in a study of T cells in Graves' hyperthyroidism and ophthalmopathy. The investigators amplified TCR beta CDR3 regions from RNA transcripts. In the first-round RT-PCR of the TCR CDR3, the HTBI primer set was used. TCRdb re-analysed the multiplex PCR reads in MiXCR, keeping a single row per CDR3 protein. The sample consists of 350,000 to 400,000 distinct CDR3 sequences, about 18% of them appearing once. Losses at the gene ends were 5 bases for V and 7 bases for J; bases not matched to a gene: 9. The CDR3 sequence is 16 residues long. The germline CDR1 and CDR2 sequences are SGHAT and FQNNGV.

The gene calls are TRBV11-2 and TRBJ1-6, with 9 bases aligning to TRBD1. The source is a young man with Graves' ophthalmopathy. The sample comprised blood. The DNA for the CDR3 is TGTGCCAGCAGCCGCGAAGGGACAGGGCTAAATTCACCCCTCCACTTT. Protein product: CASSREGTGLNSPLHF.